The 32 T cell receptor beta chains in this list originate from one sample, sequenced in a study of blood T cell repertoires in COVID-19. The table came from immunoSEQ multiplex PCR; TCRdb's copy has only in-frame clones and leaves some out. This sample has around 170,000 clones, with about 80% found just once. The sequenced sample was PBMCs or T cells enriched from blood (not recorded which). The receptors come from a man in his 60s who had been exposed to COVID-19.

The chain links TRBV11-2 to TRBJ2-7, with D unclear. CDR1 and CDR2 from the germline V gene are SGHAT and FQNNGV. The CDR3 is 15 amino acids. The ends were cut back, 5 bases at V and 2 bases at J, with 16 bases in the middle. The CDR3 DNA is TGTGCCAGCAGCCTGCCCGCGGATGGAACCTACGAGCAGTACTTC. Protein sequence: CASSLPADGTYEQYF.

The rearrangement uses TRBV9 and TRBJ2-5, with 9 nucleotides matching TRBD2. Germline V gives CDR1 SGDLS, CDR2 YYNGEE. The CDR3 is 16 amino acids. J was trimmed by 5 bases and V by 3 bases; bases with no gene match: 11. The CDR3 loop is CASSDRLAGVGETQYF. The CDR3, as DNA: TGTGCCAGCAGCGATAGGTTAGCGGGAGTGGGGGAGACCCAGTACTTC.

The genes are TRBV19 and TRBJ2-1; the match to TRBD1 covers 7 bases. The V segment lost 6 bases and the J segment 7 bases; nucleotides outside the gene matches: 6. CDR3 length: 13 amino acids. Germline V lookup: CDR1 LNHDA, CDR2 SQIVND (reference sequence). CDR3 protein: CASRQTGENEQFF. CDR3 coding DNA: TGTGCCAGTAGGCAAACAGGGGAAAATGAGCAGTTCTTC.

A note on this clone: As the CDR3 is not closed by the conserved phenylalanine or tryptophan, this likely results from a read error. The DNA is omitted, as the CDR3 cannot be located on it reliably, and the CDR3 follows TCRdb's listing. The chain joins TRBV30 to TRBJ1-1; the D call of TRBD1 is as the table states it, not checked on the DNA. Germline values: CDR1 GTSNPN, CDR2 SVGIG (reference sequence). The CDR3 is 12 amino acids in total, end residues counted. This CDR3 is CAWSVGVRTGGV.

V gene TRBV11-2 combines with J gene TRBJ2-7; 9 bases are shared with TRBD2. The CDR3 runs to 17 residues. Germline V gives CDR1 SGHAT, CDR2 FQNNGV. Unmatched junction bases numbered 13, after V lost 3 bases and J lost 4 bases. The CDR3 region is CASSLGSGSLKGYEQYF. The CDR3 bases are TGTGCCAGCAGCTTGGGTAGCGGGAGCCTCAAAGGGTACGAGCAGTACTTC.

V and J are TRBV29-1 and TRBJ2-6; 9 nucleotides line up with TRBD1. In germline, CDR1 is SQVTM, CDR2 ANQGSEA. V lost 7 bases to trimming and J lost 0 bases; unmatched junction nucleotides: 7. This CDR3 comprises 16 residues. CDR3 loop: CSATGGTSSGANVLTF. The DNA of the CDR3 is TGCAGCGCTACAGGGGGCACAAGCTCTGGGGCCAACGTCCTGACTTTC.

The CDR3 protein is CAAKAGVLGTEAFF. The CDR3 DNA sequence: TGTGCCGCGAAAGCAGGGGTCCTGGGTACTGAAGCTTTCTTT. The chain couples TRBV2 to TRBJ1-1, with a weak D call TRBD1 (6 bases). In germline, CDR1 is SNHLY, CDR2 FYNNEI. The CDR3 extends over 14 amino acids. The ends were cut back, 11 bases at V and 5 bases at J, with 21 bases in the middle.

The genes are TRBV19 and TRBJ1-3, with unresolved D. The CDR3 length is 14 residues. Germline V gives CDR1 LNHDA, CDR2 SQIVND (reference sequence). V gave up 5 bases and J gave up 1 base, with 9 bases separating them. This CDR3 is CASSARESGNTIYF. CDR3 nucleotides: TGTGCCAGTAGTGCTCGGGAATCTGGAAACACCATATATTTT.

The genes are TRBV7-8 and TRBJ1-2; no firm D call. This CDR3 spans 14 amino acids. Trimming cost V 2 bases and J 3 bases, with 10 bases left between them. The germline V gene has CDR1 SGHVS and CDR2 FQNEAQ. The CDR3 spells CASSLFGQDYGYTF. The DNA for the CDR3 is TGTGCCAGCAGCTTATTTGGGCAGGACTATGGCTACACCTTC.

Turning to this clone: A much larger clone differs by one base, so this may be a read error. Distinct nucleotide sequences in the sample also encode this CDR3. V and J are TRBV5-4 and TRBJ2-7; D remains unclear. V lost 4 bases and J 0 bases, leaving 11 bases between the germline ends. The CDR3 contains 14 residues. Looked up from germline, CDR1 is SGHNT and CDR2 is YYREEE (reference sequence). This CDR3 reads CASSPSGSSYEQYF. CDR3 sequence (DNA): TGTGCCAGCAGCCCAAGTGGCAGCTCCTACGAGCAGTACTTC.

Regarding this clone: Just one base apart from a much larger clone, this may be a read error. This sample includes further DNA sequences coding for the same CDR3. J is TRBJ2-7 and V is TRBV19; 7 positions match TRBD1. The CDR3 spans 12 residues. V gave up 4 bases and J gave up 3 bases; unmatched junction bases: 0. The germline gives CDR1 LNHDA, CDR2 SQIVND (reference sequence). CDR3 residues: CASSRDSYEQYF. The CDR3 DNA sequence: TGTGCCAGTAGTAGGGACAGCTACGAGCAGTACTTC.

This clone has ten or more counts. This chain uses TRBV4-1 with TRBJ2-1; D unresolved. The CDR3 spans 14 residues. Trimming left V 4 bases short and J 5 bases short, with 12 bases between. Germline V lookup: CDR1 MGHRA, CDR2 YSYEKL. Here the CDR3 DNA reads TGCGCCAGCAGCCCAACCGACTTAAACAATGAGCAGTTCTTC. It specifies CASSPTDLNNEQFF.

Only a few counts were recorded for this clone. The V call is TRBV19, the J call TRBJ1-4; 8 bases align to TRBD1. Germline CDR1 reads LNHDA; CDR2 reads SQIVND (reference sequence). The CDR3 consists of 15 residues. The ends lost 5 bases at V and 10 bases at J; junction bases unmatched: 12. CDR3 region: CASSLRQGRMTKLFF. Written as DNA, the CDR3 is TGTGCCAGTAGTCTCCGACAGGGGCGTATGACAAAACTGTTTTTT.

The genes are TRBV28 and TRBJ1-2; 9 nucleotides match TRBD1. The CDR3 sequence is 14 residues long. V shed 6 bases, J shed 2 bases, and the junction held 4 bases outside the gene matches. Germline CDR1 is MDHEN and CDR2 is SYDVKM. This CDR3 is CASRQQGANYGYTF. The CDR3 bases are TGTGCCAGCAGACAACAGGGGGCCAACTATGGCTACACCTTC.

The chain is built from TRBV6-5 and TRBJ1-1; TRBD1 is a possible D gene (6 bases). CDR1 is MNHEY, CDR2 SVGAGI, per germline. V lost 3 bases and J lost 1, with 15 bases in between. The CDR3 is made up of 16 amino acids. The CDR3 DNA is TGTGCCAGCAGTTATCCCGGGACATTTTCGAACACTGAAGCTTTCTTT. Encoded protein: CASSYPGTFSNTEAFF.

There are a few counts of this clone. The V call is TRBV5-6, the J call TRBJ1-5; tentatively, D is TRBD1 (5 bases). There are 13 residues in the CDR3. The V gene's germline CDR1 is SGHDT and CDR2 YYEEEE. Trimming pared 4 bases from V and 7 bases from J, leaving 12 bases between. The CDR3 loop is CASSPPQGQPQHF. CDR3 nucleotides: TGTGCCAGCAGCCCACCGCAGGGCCAGCCCCAGCATTTT.

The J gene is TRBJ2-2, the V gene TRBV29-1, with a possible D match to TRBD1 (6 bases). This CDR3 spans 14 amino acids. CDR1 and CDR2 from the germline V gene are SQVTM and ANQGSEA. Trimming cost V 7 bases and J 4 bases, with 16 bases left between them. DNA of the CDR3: TGCAGCGGGGGGACAACGGCGGGCACCGGGGAGCTGTTTTTT. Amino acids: CSGGTTAGTGELFF.

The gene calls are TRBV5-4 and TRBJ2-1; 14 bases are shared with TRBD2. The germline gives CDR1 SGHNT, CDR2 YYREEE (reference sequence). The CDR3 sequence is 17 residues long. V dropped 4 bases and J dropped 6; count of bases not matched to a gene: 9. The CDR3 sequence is CASSMGLAGAGSNEQFF. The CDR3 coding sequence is TGTGCCAGCAGCATGGGACTAGCGGGAGCGGGGTCCAATGAGCAGTTCTTC.

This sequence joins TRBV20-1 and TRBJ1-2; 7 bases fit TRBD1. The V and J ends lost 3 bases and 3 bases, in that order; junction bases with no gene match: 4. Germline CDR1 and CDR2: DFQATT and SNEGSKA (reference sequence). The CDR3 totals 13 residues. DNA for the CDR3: TGCAGTGCTAGTATCGGGACAGACTATGGCTACACCTTC. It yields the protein CSASIGTDYGYTF.

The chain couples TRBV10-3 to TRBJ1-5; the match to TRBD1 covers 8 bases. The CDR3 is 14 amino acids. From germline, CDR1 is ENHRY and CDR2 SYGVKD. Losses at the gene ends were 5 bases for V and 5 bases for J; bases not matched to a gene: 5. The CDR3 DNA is TGTGCCATCAGTCCGGACAGGGACGATCAGCCCCAGCATTTT. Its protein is CAISPDRDDQPQHF.

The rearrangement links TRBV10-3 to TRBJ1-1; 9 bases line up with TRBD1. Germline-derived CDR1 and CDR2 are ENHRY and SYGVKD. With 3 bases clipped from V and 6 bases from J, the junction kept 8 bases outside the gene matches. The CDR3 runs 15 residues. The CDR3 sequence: CAISDPRQGGAEAFF. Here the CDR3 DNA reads TGTGCCATCAGTGACCCGCGACAGGGGGGCGCTGAAGCTTTCTTT.

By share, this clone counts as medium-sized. The DNA of the CDR3 is TGTGCCAGCAGAAGGACAGGGGGCATCTACGAGCAGTACTTC. Its protein is CASRRTGGIYEQYF. The chain combines TRBV11-2 with TRBJ2-7; 11 bases map to TRBD1. Germline CDR1 and CDR2: SGHAT and FQNNGV. CDR3 size: 14 residues. The V gene end was trimmed by 6 bases and the J gene end by 3 bases; junction bases not matched to a gene: 4.

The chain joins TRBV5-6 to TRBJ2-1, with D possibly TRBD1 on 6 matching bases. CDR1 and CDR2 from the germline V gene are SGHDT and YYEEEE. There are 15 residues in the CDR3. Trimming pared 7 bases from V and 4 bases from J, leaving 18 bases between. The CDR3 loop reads CASYDPGVLYNEQFF. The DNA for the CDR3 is TGTGCCAGCTACGACCCAGGGGTACTATACAATGAGCAGTTCTTC.

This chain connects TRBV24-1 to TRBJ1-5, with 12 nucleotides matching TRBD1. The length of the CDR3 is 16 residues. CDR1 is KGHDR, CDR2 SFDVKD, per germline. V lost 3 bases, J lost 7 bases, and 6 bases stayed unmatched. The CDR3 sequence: CATSDTGTGGRQPQHF. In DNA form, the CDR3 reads TGTGCCACCAGTGATACCGGGACAGGGGGCAGGCAGCCCCAGCATTTT.

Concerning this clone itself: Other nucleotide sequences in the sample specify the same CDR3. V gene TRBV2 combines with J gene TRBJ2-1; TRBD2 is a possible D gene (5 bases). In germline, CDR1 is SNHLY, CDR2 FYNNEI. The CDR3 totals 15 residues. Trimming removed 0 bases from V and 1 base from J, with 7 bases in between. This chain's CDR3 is CASSEAGISYNEQFF. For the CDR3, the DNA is TGTGCCAGCAGTGAAGCCGGGATATCCTACAATGAGCAGTTCTTC.

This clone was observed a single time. CDR3 sequence: CASTKYPTGAYGYTF. The DNA for the CDR3 is TGTGCCAGCACCAAATACCCGACAGGGGCCTATGGCTACACCTTC. V is TRBV6-5 and J is TRBJ1-2, with 8 bases aligning to TRBD1. The CDR3 has 15 amino acids. Germline CDR1 MNHEY, CDR2 SVGAGI. J gave up 4 bases and V 7 bases, and 11 bases lay outside the gene matches.

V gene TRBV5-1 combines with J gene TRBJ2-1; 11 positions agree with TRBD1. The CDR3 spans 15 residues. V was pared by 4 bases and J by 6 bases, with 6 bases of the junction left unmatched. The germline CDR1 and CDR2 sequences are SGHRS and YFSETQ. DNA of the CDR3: TGCGCCAGCAGCGAGACCGGACAGGGGGCCAATGAGCAGTTCTTC. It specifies CASSETGQGANEQFF.

The CDR3 sequence: CASSVAGGSNQPQHF. For the CDR3, the DNA is TGTGCCAGCAGCGTAGCTGGGGGCAGCAATCAGCCCCAGCATTTT. The rearrangement links TRBV9 to TRBJ1-5, with D maybe TRBD1 (6 bases). V shed 0 bases and J shed 1 base, with 8 bases lying between them. The CDR3 is made up of 15 amino acids. Germline V CDR1 and CDR2: SGDLS, YYNGEE.

CDR3 DNA: TGCAGCGGAGTAGAGACAGGGGGATCATTGGGAGCTTTCTTT. This translates into CSGVETGGSLGAFF. The chain links TRBV29-1 to TRBJ1-1, with 9 bases identical to TRBD1. The CDR3 is 14 residues long. Germline CDR1 reads SQVTM; CDR2 reads ANQGSEA. Trimming cost V 7 bases and J 10 bases; bases outside gene matches: 16.

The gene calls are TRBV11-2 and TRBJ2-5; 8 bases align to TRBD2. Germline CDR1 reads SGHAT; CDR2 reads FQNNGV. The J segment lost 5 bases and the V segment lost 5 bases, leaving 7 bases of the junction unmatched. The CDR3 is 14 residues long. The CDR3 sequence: CASSPGLVGETQYF. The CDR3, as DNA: TGTGCCAGCAGCCCGGGACTAGTCGGGGAGACCCAGTACTTC.

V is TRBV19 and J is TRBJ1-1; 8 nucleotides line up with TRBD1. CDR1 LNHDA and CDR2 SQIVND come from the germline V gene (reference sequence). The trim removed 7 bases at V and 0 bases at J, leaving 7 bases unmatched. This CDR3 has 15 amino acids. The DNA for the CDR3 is TGTGCCAGTAAGGGGGACAGGAGCTTGAACACTGAAGCTTTCTTT. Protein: CASKGDRSLNTEAFF.

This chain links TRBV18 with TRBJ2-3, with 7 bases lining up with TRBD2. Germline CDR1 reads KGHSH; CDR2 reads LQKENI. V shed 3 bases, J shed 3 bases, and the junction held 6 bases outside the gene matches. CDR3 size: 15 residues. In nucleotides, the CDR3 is TGTGCCAGCTCACCTGCAGCGGGATCGACAGATACGCAGTATTTT. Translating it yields CASSPAAGSTDTQYF.